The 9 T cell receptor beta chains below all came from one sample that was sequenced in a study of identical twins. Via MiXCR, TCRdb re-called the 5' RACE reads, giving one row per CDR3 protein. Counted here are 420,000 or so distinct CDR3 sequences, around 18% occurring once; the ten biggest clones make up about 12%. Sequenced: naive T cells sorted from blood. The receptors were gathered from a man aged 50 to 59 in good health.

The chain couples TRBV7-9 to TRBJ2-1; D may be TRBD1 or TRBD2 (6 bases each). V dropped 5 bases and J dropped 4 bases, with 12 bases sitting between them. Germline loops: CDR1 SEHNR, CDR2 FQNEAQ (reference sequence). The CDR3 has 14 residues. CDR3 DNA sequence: TGTGCCAGCAGCCCGAGGGGGGCGTACAATGAGCAGTTCTTC. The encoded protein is CASSPRGAYNEQFF.

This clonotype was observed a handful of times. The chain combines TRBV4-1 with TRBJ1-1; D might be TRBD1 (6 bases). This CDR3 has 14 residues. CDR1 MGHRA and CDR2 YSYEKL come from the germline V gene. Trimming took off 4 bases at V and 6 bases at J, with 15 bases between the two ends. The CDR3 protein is CASSRQFGGAEAFF. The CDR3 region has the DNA TGCGCCAGCAGCCGACAGTTCGGGGGCGCTGAAGCTTTCTTT.

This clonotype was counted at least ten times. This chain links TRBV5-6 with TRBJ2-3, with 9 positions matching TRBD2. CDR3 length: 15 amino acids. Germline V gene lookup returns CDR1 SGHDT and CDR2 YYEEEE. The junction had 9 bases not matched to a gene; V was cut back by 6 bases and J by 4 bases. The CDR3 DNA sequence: TGTGCCAGCATCCAGACTAGCGGAGGACCAGATACGCAGTATTTT. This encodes CASIQTSGGPDTQYF.

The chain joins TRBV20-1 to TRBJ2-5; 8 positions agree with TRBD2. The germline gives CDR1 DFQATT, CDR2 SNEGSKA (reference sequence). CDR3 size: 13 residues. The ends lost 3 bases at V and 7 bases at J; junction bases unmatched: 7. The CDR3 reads CSASLAGGGTQYF. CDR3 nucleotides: TGCAGTGCTAGTCTAGCGGGTGGGGGGACCCAGTACTTC.

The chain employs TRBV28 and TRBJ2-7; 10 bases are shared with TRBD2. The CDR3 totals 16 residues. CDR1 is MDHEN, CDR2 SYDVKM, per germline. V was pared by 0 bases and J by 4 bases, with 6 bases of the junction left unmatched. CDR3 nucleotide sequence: TGTGCCAGCAGTTTATGGGGGTCTAGCGGGAGTTACGAGCAGTACTTC. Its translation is CASSLWGSSGSYEQYF.

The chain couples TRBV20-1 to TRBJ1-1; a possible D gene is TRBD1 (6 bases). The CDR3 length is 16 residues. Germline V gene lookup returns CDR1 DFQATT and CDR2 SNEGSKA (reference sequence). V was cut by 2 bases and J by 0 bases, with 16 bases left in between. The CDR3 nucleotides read TGCAGTGCTAGACCCACTTTGGACAGAATGAACACTGAAGCTTTCTTT. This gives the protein CSARPTLDRMNTEAFF.

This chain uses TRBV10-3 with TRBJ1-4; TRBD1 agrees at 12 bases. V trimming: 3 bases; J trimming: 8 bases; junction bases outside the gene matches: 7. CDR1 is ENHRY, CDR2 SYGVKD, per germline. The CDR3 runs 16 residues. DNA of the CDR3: TGTGCCATCAGTGATCCCGGGACAGGGGGCATAGAAAAACTGTTTTTT. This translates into CAISDPGTGGIEKLFF.

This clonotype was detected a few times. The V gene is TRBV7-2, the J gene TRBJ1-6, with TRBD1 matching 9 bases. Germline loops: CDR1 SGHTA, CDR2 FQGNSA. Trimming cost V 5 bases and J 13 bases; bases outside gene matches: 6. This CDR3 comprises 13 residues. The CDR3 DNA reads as TGTGCCAGCAGCCAAGGGACAGGGCTTCCCCTCCACTTT. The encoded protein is CASSQGTGLPLHF.

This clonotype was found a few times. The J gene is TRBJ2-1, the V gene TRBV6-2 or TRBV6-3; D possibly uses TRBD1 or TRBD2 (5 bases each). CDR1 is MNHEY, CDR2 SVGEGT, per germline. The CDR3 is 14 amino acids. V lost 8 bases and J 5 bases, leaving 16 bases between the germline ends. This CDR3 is CASEGPFSDNEQFF. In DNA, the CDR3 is TGTGCCAGCGAGGGACCGTTTTCTGACAATGAGCAGTTCTTC.